The text below deals with one T cell receptor (beta chain). The CDR3 covers 12 residues. Germline V CDR1 and CDR2: SGHDT, YYEEEE. V lost 5 bases to trimming and J lost 4 bases, with 10 bases between them. The data are from a study of OX40 agonist ivuxolimab in advanced cancers. Using immunoSEQ multiplex PCR, the repertoire was profiled, and TCRdb retains in-frame clones only, with some absent. The table includes approximately 84,000 clones, around 94% detected once. Sequenced material: CD4+ or CD8+ T cells sorted from blood, taken in a trial of the OX40 agonist ivuxolimab. The V call is TRBV5-6, the J call TRBJ2-7, with unresolved D. The origin of this receptor is an adult with an advanced solid tumor such as melanoma, head and neck, liver or kidney cancer. CDR3 sequence reads: CASSSVRYEQYF. The CDR3 DNA follows: TGTGCCAGCAGTTCGGTCCGTTACGAGCAGTACTTC. Complete variable domain (other parts from reference TRBV5-6 and TRBJ2-7): DAGVTQSPTHLIKTRGQQVTLRCSPKSGHDTVSWYQQALGQGPQFIFQYYEEEERQRGNFPDRFSGHQFPNYSSELNVNALLLGDSALYLCASSSVRYEQYFGPGTRLTVT.